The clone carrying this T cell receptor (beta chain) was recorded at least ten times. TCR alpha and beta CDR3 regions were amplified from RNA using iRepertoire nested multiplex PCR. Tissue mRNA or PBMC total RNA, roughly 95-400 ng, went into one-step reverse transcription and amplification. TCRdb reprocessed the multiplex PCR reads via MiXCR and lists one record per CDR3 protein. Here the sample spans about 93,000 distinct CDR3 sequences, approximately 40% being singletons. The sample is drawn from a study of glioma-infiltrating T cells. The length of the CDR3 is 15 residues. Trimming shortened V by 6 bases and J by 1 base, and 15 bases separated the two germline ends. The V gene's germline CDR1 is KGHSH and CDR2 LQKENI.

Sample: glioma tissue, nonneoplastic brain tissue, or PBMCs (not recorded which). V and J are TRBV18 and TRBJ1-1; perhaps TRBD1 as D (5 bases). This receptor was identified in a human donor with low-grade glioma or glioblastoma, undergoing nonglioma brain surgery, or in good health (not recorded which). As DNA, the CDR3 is TGTGCCAGCTCGCGGGACCCACGAGGGAACACTGAAGCTTTCTTT. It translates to CASSRDPRGNTEAFF.